This TCR beta chain came from a study of blood T cell repertoires in COVID-19. Sequenced by immunoSEQ multiplex PCR; TCRdb stores in-frame clones only, minus some. The table lists approximately 330,000 clones, 65% to 90% of them singletons, with around 4.4% in the top ten. The germline V and J ends were trimmed by 1 base and 5 bases, with 17 bases remaining between them. The CDR3 is 16 amino acids. Germline CDR1 reads LNHNV; CDR2 reads YYDKDF (reference sequence). The specimen was PBMCs or T cells enriched from blood (not recorded which). The chain uses TRBV15 and TRBJ1-1, with TRBD1 as a possible D gene (6 bases). The receptor's source is a woman in her forties with acute COVID-19. The CDR3 region is CATSRGYRESKTEAFF. For the CDR3, the DNA is TGTGCCACCAGCAGAGGCTACAGGGAGTCGAAGACTGAAGCTTTCTTT.